The present entry profiles one T cell receptor beta chain with its context. Original handling: Researchers report that nucleated cell counts were estimated from reference gene primer amplification. TCRdb keeps only in-frame clones here, not all; method: immunoSEQ multiplex PCR. V, J and clone size were drawn from that table, and D and trimming were deduced from the DNA. Among about 74,000 clones listed, approximately 76% were seen once. This record belongs to a study of blood T cell repertoires in COVID-19. V dropped 6 bases and J dropped 1 base, with 10 bases sitting between them. The CDR3 length is 14 residues. Germline V lookup: CDR1 SNHLY, CDR2 FYNNEI.

The V call is TRBV2, the J call TRBJ2-1; D not certain. The sample was peripheral blood. The origin of this receptor is a man between 65 and 85 years old with active or convalescent COVID-19. The CDR3 DNA reads TGTGCCAGCAGGTCGGCGGTATCCTACAATGAGCAGTTCTTC. Translated: CASRSAVSYNEQFF.